This entry lists 9 T cell receptor beta chains sequenced from one sample in a study of T cell clonality in common variable immunodeficiency. Generated by immunoSEQ multiplex PCR, the TCRdb table keeps only in-frame clones and is missing some. The sample shows over 30,000 clones, none of them appearing just once. What was sequenced was peripheral blood mononuclear cells. These receptor sequences come from a person between 18 and 75 years old in good health.

There are many counts of this clone. With the read ending 3 residues before the CDR3 end, the germline J gene is used to fill in that end. V usage is TRBV19 and J usage is TRBJ2-1; D might be TRBD1 (5 bases). Deletions cut 6 bases from V and 8 bases from J, with 20 bases between. CDR1 is LNHDA, CDR2 SQIVND, per germline (reference sequence). CDR3 length: 15 amino acids. CDR3 sequence reads: CASSQGPYSVYEQFF. The sequenced part of the CDR3 DNA is TGTGCCAGTAGCCAGGGCCCCTACTCGGTTTATGAG.

This clone was detected many times. The read halts 3 residues ahead of the CDR3 end, with the missing end drawn from the germline J gene. V is TRBV5-4 and J is TRBJ2-7, with 7 bases lining up with TRBD1. V trimming: 5 bases; J trimming: 1 base; junction bases outside the gene matches: 9. The CDR3 length is 15 residues. Germline CDR1 reads SGHNT; CDR2 reads YYREEE (reference sequence). The CDR3 bases that were read are TGTGCCAGCAGGTTACAGGGGTCTAAATCCTACGAG. It codes for CASRLQGSKSYE. The full CDR3 reads CASRLQGSKSYEQYF.

This clone has just a few counts. The CDR3 goes on 3 residues after the read ends, and that part is filled in from the germline J gene. The V gene is TRBV18, the J gene TRBJ1-5; 8 bases are a match to TRBD1. This CDR3 spans 15 amino acids. CDR1 is KGHSH, CDR2 LQKENI, per germline. Trimming removed 3 bases from V and 5 bases from J; junction bases left unmatched: 6. CDR3 amino acids: CASSPQGATDQPQHF. The CDR3 DNA, read in part, is TGTGCCAGCTCACCCCAGGGGGCGACGGATCAGCCC.

This clone was detected ten times or more. The CDR3 is cut off 3 residues early in the read; its end comes from the germline J gene. The V call is TRBV10-3, the J call TRBJ2-7; the match to TRBD2 covers 7 bases. CDR3 size: 16 residues. V was pared by 0 bases and J by 5 bases, with 10 bases of the junction left unmatched. Germline CDR1 reads ENHRY; CDR2 reads SYGVKD. The CDR3 bases that were read are TGTGCCATCAGTGAGTCGAAATTGGCAGGGAGGGACGAG. Its protein is CAISESKLAGRDE. The full CDR3 sequence reads CAISESKLAGRDEQYF.

The table lists this clone with many counts. The DNA ends 3 residues before the CDR3 does, and the rest of the CDR3 is filled in from the germline J gene. The rearrangement joins TRBV29-1 to TRBJ2-5, with 8 bases aligning to TRBD2. The germline gives CDR1 SQVTM, CDR2 ANQGSEA. The trim removed 5 bases at V and 5 bases at J, leaving 10 bases unmatched. The CDR3 loop spans 14 amino acids. The sequenced part of the CDR3 DNA is TGCAGCGTTCAAAGCGGGAGTGTTGGGGAGACC. This codes for CSVQSGSVGET. The full CDR3 sequence reads CSVQSGSVGETQYF. The entire variable domain, with the rest obtained from reference TRBV29-1 and TRBJ2-5, is as follows: SAVISQKPSRDICQRGTSLTIQCQVDSQVTMMFWYRQQPGQSLTLIATANQGSEATYESGFVIDKFPISRPNLTFSTLTVSNMSPEDSSIYLCSVQSGSVGETQYFGPGTRLLVL.

Concerning this clone itself: The read ends 3 residues shy of where the CDR3 ends; the end is completed using the germline J gene. The rearrangement joins TRBV19 to TRBJ2-3; 7 bases map to TRBD1. The CDR3 is 15 residues long. Per the germline V gene, CDR1 is LNHDA and CDR2 is SQIVND (reference sequence). CDR3: CASSIRQGRDQPQYF. Partial CDR3 DNA: TGTGCCAGTAGTATACGACAGGGTCGGGATCAGCCG.

This clone was observed a handful of times. The read ends 3 residues early relative to the CDR3; the germline J gene fills the gap. J is TRBJ1-2 and V is TRBV2; the D is unclear. The CDR3 is made up of 12 amino acids. Between the trimmed V and J ends, which lost 6 bases and 7 bases, there was a span of 12 bases. The germline V gene has CDR1 SNHLY and CDR2 FYNNEI. The covered CDR3 bases are TGTGCCAGCAGCCCCAACAGAGGTGGC. Translating it yields CASSPNRGG. The full CDR3 protein is CASSPNRGGYTF.

This clone was seen many times. The read ends 3 residues shy of where the CDR3 ends; the end is completed using the germline J gene. This chain uses TRBV20-1 with TRBJ1-6; D is unresolved. The germline V and J ends were trimmed by 6 bases and 4 bases, with 10 bases remaining between them. The germline V gene encodes CDR1 DFQATT and CDR2 SNEGSKA (reference sequence). This CDR3 is built from 13 residues. The CDR3 loop is CSAQAPYNSPLHF. The CDR3 bases that were read are TGCAGTGCCCAGGCACCGTATAATTCACCC.

This clone was recorded many times. The read ends 3 residues early relative to the CDR3; the germline J gene fills the gap. The gene calls are TRBV7-2 and TRBJ2-5; possible D gene TRBD2, 6 bases. CDR1 is SGHTA and CDR2 is FQGNSA in the germline V gene. Deletions cut 6 bases from V and 1 base from J, with 15 bases between. The CDR3 is 15 amino acids. The CDR3: CASSQAPGLQETQYF. The DNA read from the CDR3 is TGTGCCAGCAGTCAGGCACCGGGACTCCAAGAGACC.